This entry describes one TCR beta chain. The ends lost 0 bases at V and 10 bases at J; junction bases unmatched: 9. The length of the CDR3 is 14 residues. CDR1 is GTSNPN and CDR2 is SVGIG in the germline V gene (reference sequence). Vbeta (60) and Jbeta (13) primers were used in the PCR. Method: immunoSEQ multiplex PCR; TCRdb's copy keeps in-frame clones and lacks some. This sample has about 110,000 clones; approximately 78% occur once, and the top ten carry 22%. This entry is derived from a study of cytomegalovirus exposure and HLA in healthy donors. Sequenced sample: PBMCs. V usage is TRBV30 and J usage is TRBJ2-1, with TRBD2 identical over 7 bases. This receptor was identified in a man aged 30-40 years in good health and CMV-seropositive. The CDR3 sequence: CAWSVRLGGSEQFF. In DNA form, the CDR3 reads TGTGCCTGGAGTGTACGGCTGGGGGGGAGCGAGCAGTTCTTC.